The 16 T cell receptor beta chains in this list originate from one sample, sequenced in a study of T-cell reconstitution after alpha-beta-depleted transplantation in children. Unique molecular identifiers were used to barcode this TCRbeta library. TCRdb recomputed calls from the PCR reads with MiXCR, one row per CDR3 protein. This table holds hundreds of thousands of distinct CDR3 sequences, roughly an eighth found once. This specimen was PBMCs from the stem cell graft donor, taken from the stem cell graft. The receptor set was obtained from a human donor who donated a stem cell graft to a child with combined immunodeficiency.

This clonotype has just a few counts. The chain is built from TRBV7-6 and TRBJ2-5; D may be TRBD1 or TRBD2 (5 bases each). Between the trimmed V and J ends, which lost 2 bases and 4 bases, there was a span of 20 bases. Germline loops: CDR1 SGHVS, CDR2 FNYEAQ. The CDR3 is 17 residues long. Here the CDR3 DNA reads TGTGCCAGCAGCTTAAGGGCCGGTAGGGGAGCCGGAGAGACCCAGTACTTC. The encoded protein is CASSLRAGRGAGETQYF.

In the case of this clonotype: At one end, the junction sequence differs from germline, possibly due to a read error. This chain joins TRBV12-3 or TRBV12-4 and TRBJ2-3; 8 nucleotides agree with TRBD2. The CDR3 loop spans 14 amino acids. DNA of the CDR3: TGTGCCAGCAGTTTAGGACTAGCGACAGATCCGCAGTATTTT. Translated, it gives CASSLGLATDPQYF.

The V call is TRBV20-1, the J call TRBJ2-1, with TRBD2 matching over 10 bases. The CDR3 is made up of 15 amino acids. The germline CDR1 and CDR2 sequences are DFQATT and SNEGSKA (reference sequence). V shed 2 bases, J shed 6 bases, and the junction held 7 bases outside the gene matches. The CDR3 sequence is CSARPWASGSNEQFF. As DNA, the CDR3 is TGCAGTGCTAGACCTTGGGCTAGCGGGAGCAATGAGCAGTTCTTC.

V is TRBV10-3 and J is TRBJ1-1; D possibly corresponds to TRBD1 (6 bases). The germline gives CDR1 ENHRY, CDR2 SYGVKD. The ends were cut back, 10 bases at V and 2 bases at J, with 23 bases in the middle. The CDR3 has 16 residues. The CDR3 region is CATHGSRKGTNTEAFF. The CDR3 nucleotides read TGTGCCACCCATGGCAGTCGAAAGGGGACAAACACTGAAGCTTTCTTT.

This chain joins TRBV12-3 or TRBV12-4 and TRBJ2-6; D ambiguous. The V gene lost 0 bases and the J gene lost 0 bases, with 21 bases spanning the gap. CDR3 size: 21 residues. CDR3 sequence reads: CASSLALLQSVKGSGANVLTF. In DNA, the CDR3 is TGTGCCAGCAGTTTAGCTCTATTGCAATCTGTCAAAGGCTCTGGGGCCAACGTCCTGACTTTC.

V usage is TRBV6-1 and J usage is TRBJ2-5; D may be TRBD2 (5 bases). CDR1 and CDR2 from the germline V gene are MNHNS and SASEGT. Between the trimmed V and J ends, which lost 4 bases and 9 bases, there was a span of 24 bases. The CDR3 contains 16 residues. The CDR3 region is CASSGFTGIHNGAQYF. The CDR3, as DNA: TGTGCCAGCAGTGGTTTTACCGGGATCCACAATGGGGCCCAGTACTTC.

The rearrangement links TRBV4-3 to TRBJ2-6; no firm D call. This CDR3 has 15 residues. The V gene lost 5 bases and the J gene lost 2 bases, with 10 bases spanning the gap. Germline CDR1 reads LGHNA; CDR2 reads YSLEER. DNA for the CDR3: TGCGCCAGCAGCTCGTCCCCGGCTGGGGCCAACGTCCTGACTTTC. Protein sequence: CASSSSPAGANVLTF.

Comments on this clonotype: The junction departs from the called germline gene at one end, perhaps through a read error. The rearrangement links TRBV24-1 to TRBJ2-5; D gene ambiguous. The CDR3 sequence is 13 residues long. Per germline, CDR1 KGHDR and CDR2 SFDVKD. The CDR3 nucleotides read TGTGCCACCAGTGAGGGGTCAAGAGAGGCCCAGTACTTC. This sequence encodes CATSEGSREAQYF.

The chain carries TRBV5-1 and TRBJ1-6; D is uncertain. V was pared by 0 bases and J by 5 bases, with 9 bases between. The CDR3 spans 15 residues. Germline assignment: CDR1 SGHRS and CDR2 YFSETQ. CDR3 residues: CASSLDSGHNSPLHF. CDR3 nucleotides: TGCGCCAGCAGCTTGGACAGCGGTCATAATTCACCCCTCCACTTT.

This chain connects TRBV6-5 to TRBJ2-5; D possibly corresponds to TRBD2 (6 bases). The V gene lost 4 bases and the J gene lost 5 bases, with 17 bases spanning the gap. Germline V lookup: CDR1 MNHEY, CDR2 SVGAGI. CDR3 size: 15 residues. In nucleotides, the CDR3 is TGTGCCAGCAGTTTACGGGGGAATTGGGCGGAGACCCAGTACTTC. Translated, it gives CASSLRGNWAETQYF.

The sample holds many counts of this clonotype. The chain couples TRBV4-2 to TRBJ2-7; D might be TRBD2 (5 bases). The germline gives CDR1 LGHNA, CDR2 YNFKEQ. The CDR3 runs 15 residues. Trimming removed 1 base at V and 1 base at J, with 11 bases between. CDR3 DNA: TGTGCCAGCAGCCAAGGGAACAGCGGATCCTACGAGCAGTACTTC. Protein: CASSQGNSGSYEQYF.

The rearrangement links TRBV4-2 to TRBJ1-4; TRBD1 matches 9 bases. The CDR3 totals 16 residues. Trimming removed 3 bases from V and 3 bases from J; junction bases left unmatched: 5. Germline V gene lookup returns CDR1 LGHNA and CDR2 YNFKEQ. CDR3 region: CASSQVDRGPNEKLFF. In DNA, the CDR3 is TGTGCCAGCAGCCAGGTGGACAGGGGTCCTAATGAAAAACTGTTTTTT.

This clonotype has a handful of counts. Its ends do not fully match the called genes, so a read error is possible. Written as DNA, the CDR3 is TGTGCCAGCAGTTACTCCGGGGGCCAATCCTTC. Translated, it gives CASSYSGGQSF. The V call is TRBV6-5, the J call TRBJ1-2; D may be TRBD1 (6 bases). Germline-derived CDR1 and CDR2 are MNHEY and SVGAGI. The CDR3 has 11 amino acids.

This clonotype was picked up many times. The rearrangement links TRBV24-1 to TRBJ2-7, with D possibly matching TRBD2 (6 bases). The germline CDR1 and CDR2 sequences are KGHDR and SFDVKD. This CDR3 has 14 amino acids. The V and J ends lost 5 bases and 5 bases respectively, with 15 bases between them. The chain's CDR3 is CATSAPGGSDEQYF. CDR3 nucleotides: TGTGCCACCAGTGCCCCAGGAGGGAGTGACGAGCAGTACTTC.

This clonotype was observed a few times. The chain recombines TRBV29-1 with TRBJ1-1; possibly TRBD1 for D (5 bases). Germline-derived CDR1 and CDR2 are SQVTM and ANQGSEA. Trimming shortened V by 2 bases and J by 2 bases, and 18 bases separated the two germline ends. The CDR3 sequence is 16 residues long. The CDR3 nucleotides read TGCAGCGTTGAACCGGGACGCCTCAGGGTAAACACTGAAGCTTTCTTT. It translates to CSVEPGRLRVNTEAFF.

The table lists this clonotype with a few counts. This sequence joins TRBV21-1 and TRBJ1-1; the D call in the table, TRBD1, was not verified against the DNA. TRBV21-1 is listed as a pseudogene. This CDR3 spans 14 amino acids. The DNA for the CDR3 is TGTGCCAGCAGATCCACAGGGGGCTGGACTGAAGCTTTCTTT. It is translated as CASRSTGGWTEAFF.